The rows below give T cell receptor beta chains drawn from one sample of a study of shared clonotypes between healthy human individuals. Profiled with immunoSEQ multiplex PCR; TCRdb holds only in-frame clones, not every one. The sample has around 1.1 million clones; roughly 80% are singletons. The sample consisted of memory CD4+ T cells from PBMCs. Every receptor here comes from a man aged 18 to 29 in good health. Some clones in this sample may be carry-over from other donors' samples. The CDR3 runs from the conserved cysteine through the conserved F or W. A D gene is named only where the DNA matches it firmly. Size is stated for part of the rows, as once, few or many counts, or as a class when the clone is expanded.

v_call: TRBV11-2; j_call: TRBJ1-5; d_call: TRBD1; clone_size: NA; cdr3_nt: TGTGCCAGCAGCTTGGGGGACAGGGGAGGACAGCCCCAGCATTTT; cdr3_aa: CASSLGDRGGQPQHF
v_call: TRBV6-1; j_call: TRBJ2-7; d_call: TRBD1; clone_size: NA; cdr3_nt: TGTGCCAGCATTGAAAGACAGGGCGGCTACGAGCAGTACTTC; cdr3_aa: CASIERQGGYEQYF
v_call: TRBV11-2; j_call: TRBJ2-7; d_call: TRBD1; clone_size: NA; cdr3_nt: TGTGCCAGCAGCTTTTTGTCACGGGACAGCGTATACGAGCAGTACTTC; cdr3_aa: CASSFLSRDSVYEQYF
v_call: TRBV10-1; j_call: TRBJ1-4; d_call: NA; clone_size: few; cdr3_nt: TGCGCCAGCAGTGGCCCTGATGAAAAACTGTTTTTT; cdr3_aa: CASSGPDEKLFF
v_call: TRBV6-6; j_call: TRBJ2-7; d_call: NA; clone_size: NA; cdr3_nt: TGTGCCAGCAGTTATAGGGCCAGCTCCTACGAGCAGTACTTC; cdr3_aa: CASSYRASSYEQYF
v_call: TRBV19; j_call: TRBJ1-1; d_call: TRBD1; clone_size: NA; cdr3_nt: TGTGCCAGTAGTCGACAGGGAGACACTGAAGCTTTCTTT; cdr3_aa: CASSRQGDTEAFF
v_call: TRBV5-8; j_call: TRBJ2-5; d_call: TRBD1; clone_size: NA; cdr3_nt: TGTGCCAGCAGCGCTGGACAGGGGCAGACCCAGTACTTC; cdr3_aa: CASSAGQGQTQYF
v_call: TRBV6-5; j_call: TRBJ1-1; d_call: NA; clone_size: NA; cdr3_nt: TGTGCCAGCATGGGGTACACTGAAGCTTTCTTT; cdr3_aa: CASMGYTEAFF
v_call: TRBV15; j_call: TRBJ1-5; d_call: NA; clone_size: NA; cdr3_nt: TGTGCCACCAGCAGTATAGATCAGCCCCAGCATTTT; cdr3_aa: CATSSIDQPQHF
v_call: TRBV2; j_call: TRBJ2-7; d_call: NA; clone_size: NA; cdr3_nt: TGTGCCGGAGGGGAGGCAGAATCCTACGAGCAGTACTTC; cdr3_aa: CAGGEAESYEQYF
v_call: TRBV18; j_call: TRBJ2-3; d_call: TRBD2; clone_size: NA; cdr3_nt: TGTGCCAGCTCACCTACAGCCGGGGGGAGGGCAGATACGCAGTATTTT; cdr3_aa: CASSPTAGGRADTQYF
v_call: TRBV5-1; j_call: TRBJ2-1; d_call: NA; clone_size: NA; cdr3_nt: TGCGCCAGCAGAGTGCTAGCGAGTTACAATGAGCAGTTCTTC; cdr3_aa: CASRVLASYNEQFF
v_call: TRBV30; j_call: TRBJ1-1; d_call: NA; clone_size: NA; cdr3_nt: TGTGCCTGGTGGAAGAGGAATATGAACACTGAAGCTTTCTTT; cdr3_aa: CAWWKRNMNTEAFF
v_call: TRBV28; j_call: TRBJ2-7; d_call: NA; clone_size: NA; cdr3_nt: TGTGCCAGCAGCCCCGGGACTTCCTACGAGCAGTACTTC; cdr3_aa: CASSPGTSYEQYF
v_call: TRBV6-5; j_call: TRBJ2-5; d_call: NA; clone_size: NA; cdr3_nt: TGTGCCAGCAGTTCGGGCCGCAAAGAGACCCAGTACTTC; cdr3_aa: CASSSGRKETQYF
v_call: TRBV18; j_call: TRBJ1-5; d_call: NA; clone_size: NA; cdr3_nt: TGTGCCAGCTCACCTCCGGGAACACAGGGCAATCAGCCCCAGCATTTT; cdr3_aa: CASSPPGTQGNQPQHF
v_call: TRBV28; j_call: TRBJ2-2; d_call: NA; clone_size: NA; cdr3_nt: TGTGCCAGCGGAGATGAAAACACCGGGGAGCTGTTTTTT; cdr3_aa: CASGDENTGELFF
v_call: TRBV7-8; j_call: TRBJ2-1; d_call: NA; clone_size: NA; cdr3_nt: TGTGCCAGCAGCTTAGCGGCCCGGGGATACAATGAGCAGTTCTTC; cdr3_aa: CASSLAARGYNEQFF
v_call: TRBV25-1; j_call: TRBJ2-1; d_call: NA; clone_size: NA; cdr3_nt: TGTGCCAGCAGTGAATTATCACCGCTAGGCTACAATGAGCAGTTCTTC; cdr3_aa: CASSELSPLGYNEQFF
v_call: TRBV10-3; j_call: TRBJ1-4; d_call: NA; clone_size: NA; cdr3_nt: TGTGCCATCAGTGAAGTGGTAGCCACTAATGAAAAACTGTTTTTT; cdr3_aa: CAISEVVATNEKLFF
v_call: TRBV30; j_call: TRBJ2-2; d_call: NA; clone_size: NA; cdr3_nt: TGTGCCTGGAGTGGACAGGTCACCGGGGAGCTGTTTTTT; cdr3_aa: CAWSGQVTGELFF
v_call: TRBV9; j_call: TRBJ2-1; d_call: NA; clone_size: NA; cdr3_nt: TGTGCCAGCAGCGTAGTAACTAGCAGTAATGAGCAGTTCTTC; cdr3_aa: CASSVVTSSNEQFF
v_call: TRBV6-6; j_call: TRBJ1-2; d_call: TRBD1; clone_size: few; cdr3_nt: TGTGCCAGCAGTTACAGGGACAGCAACTATGGCTACACCTTC; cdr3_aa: CASSYRDSNYGYTF
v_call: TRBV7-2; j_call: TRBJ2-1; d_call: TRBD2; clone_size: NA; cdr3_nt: TGTGCCAGCAGCTTAGCGCCCTCTAGCGGGACCTACAATGAGCAGTTCTTC; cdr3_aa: CASSLAPSSGTYNEQFF
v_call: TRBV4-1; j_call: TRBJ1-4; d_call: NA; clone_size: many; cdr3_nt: TGCGCCAGCAGCCAAGTTGATATGGGTTTCACTAATGAAAAACTGTTTTTT; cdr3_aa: CASSQVDMGFTNEKLFF
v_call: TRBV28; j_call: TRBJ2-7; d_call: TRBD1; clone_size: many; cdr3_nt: TGTGCCAGCAGTTTATTCATGGGACAGGGGGAATACGAGCAGTACTTC; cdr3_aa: CASSLFMGQGEYEQYF
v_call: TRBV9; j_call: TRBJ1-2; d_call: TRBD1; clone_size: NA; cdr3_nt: TGTGCCAGCAGCGACCGGGACAGGGCTAACTATGGCTACACCTTC; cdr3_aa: CASSDRDRANYGYTF
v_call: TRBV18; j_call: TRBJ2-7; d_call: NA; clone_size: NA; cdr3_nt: TGTGCCAGCTCCGTAGGACTTCCCGACGAGCAGTACTTC; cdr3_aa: CASSVGLPDEQYF
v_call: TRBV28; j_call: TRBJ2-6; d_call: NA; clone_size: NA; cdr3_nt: TGTGCCAGCGCTCGTCGTATTTCTGGGGCCAACGTCCTGACTTTC; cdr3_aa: CASARRISGANVLTF
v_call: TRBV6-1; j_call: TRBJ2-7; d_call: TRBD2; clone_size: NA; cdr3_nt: TGTGCCAGCGCTAGCGGTCCCAAGTACGAGCAGTACTTC; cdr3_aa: CASASGPKYEQYF
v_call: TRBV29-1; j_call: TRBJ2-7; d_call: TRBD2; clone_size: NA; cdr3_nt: TGCAGCGCCCACGTGCGGGGGAATTACGAGCAGTACTTC; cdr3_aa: CSAHVRGNYEQYF
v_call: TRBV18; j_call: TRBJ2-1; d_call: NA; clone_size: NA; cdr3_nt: TGTGCCAGCTCACTGGAAGCAGGAATCGGCAATGAGCAGTTCTTC; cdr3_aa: CASSLEAGIGNEQFF
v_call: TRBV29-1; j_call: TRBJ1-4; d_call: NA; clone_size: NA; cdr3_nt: TGCAGCGTTGAAGGGGGATCAGGTGAAAAACTGTTTTTT; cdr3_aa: CSVEGGSGEKLFF
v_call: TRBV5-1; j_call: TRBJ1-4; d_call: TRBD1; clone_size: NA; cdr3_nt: TGCGCCAGCAGTTTCGGACAGGGTAGTGAAAAACTGTTTTTT; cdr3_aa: CASSFGQGSEKLFF
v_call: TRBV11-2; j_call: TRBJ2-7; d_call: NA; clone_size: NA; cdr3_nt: TGTGCCAGCAGCTTAGACAGGACAAACTACGAGCAGTACTTC; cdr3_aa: CASSLDRTNYEQYF
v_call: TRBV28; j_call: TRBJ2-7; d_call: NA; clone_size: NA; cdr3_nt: TGTGCCAGCAGACCTGCCACGGGACGGAACTACGAGCAGTACTTC; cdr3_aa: CASRPATGRNYEQYF
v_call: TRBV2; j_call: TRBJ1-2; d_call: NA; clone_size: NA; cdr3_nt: TGTGCCAGCAGTGGCACAGGGTCATATGGCTACACCTTC; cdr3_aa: CASSGTGSYGYTF
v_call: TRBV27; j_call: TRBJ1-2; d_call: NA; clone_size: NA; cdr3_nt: TGTGCCAGCAGTTTAACCGGGACGGGCTATGGCTACACCTTC; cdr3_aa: CASSLTGTGYGYTF
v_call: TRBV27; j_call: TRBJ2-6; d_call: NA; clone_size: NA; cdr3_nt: TGTGCCAGCAGTTTAAGGATGGGAGCTGGGGCCAACGTCCTGACTTTC; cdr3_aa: CASSLRMGAGANVLTF
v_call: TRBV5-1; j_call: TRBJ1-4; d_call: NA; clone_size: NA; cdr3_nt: TGCGCCAGCAGCTTGAGTCTCGCAGCAACTAATGAAAAACTGTTTTTT; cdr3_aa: CASSLSLAATNEKLFF
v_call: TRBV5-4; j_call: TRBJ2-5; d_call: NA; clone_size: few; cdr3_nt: TGTGCCAGCAGCTGGCAGGGGGGTCATCAAGAGACCCAGTACTTC; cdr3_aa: CASSWQGGHQETQYF
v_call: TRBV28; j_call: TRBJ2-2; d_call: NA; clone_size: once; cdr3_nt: TGTGCCAGCAGTTTACTTTCACCGGGTGCGAACACCGGGGAGCTGTTTTTT; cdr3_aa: CASSLLSPGANTGELFF
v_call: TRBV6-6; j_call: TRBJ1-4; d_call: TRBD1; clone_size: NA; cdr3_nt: TGTGCCAGCAGGATACCGGGACAGAAAAATGAAAAACTGTTTTTT; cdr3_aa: CASRIPGQKNEKLFF
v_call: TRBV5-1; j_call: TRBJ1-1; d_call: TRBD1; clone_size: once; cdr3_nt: TGCGCCAGCAGCGACCCGATGACAGGGGGGAACACTGAAGCTTTCTTT; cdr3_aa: CASSDPMTGGNTEAFF
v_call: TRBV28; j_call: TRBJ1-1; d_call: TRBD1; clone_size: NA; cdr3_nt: TGTGCCCACGAGAGGGACAGGGAAGGGGACACTGAAGCTTTCTTT; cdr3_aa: CAHERDREGDTEAFF
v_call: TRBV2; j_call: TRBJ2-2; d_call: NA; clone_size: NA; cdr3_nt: TGTGCCAGCAAAGGCATGGGCTACACCGGGGAGCTGTTTTTT; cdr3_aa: CASKGMGYTGELFF
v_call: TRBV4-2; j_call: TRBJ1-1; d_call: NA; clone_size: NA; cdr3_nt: TGTGCCAGCAGCCAAGAACGCAGCATGAACACTGAAGCTTTCTTT; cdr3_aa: CASSQERSMNTEAFF
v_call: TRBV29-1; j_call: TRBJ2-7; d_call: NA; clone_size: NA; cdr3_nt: TGCAGCGTTGTAACCCTCTACGAGCAGTACTTC; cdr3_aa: CSVVTLYEQYF
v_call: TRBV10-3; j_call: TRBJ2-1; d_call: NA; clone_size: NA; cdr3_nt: TGTGCCAACCGTCCGGGAGCCATATACAATGAGCAGTTCTTC; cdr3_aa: CANRPGAIYNEQFF
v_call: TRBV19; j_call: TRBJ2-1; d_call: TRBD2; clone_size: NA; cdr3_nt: TGTGCCAGTAAGGCTAGCGGGACTAGGAATGAGCAGTTCTTC; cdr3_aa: CASKASGTRNEQFF
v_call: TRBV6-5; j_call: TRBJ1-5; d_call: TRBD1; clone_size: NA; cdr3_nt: TGTGCCAGCAGTGACTGGACAGGGGGCCAGCCCCAGCATTTT; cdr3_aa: CASSDWTGGQPQHF
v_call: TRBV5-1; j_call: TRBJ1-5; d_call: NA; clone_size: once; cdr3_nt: TGCGCCAGCAGCCCTGACAGTACCAACAATCAGCCCCAGCATTTT; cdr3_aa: CASSPDSTNNQPQHF
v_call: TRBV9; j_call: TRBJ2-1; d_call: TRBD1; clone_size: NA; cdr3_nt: TGTGCCAGCAGCCGGACAGGGGTCAATGAGCAGTTCTTC; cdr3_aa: CASSRTGVNEQFF
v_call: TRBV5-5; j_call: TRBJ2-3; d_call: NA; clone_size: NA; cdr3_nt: TGTGCCAGCAGCTTCAACCTAGGAGGAGGAGATACGCAGTATTTT; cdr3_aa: CASSFNLGGGDTQYF
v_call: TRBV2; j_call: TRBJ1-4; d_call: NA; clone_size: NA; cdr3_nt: TGTGCCAGCAGCGCCGTCGGGGTGGGTGAAAAACTGTTTTTT; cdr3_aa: CASSAVGVGEKLFF